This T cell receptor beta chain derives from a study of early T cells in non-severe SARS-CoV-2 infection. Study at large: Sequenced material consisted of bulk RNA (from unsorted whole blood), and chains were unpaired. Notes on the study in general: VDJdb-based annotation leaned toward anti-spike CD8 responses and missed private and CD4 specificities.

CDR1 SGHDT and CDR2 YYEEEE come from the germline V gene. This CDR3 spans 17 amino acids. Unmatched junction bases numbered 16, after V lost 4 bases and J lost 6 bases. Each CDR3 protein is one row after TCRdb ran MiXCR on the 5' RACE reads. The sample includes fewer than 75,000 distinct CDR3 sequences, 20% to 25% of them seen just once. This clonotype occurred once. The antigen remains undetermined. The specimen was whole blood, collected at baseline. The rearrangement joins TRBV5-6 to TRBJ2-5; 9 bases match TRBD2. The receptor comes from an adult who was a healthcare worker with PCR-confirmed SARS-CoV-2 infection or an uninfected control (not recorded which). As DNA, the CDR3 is TGTGCCAGCAGCCCATCCCCCGCCGCGGGGGGGGCGAAGACCCAGTACTTC. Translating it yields CASSPSPAAGGAKTQYF. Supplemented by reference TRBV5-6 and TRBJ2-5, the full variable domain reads DAGVTQSPTHLIKTRGQQVTLRCSPKSGHDTVSWYQQALGQGPQFIFQYYEEEERQRGNFPDRFSGHQFPNYSSELNVNALLLGDSALYLCASSPSPAAGGAKTQYFGPGTRLLVL.